The subject of this entry is one T cell receptor beta chain. The data stem from a study of blood T cell repertoires in COVID-19. In the study overall: T cells, B-cell-depleted T cells, or PBMCs provided the cDNA or gDNA that served as material.

In the study's own analysis: The authors estimated nucleated cell counts from reference gene primer amplification. Profiled with immunoSEQ multiplex PCR; TCRdb holds only in-frame clones, not every one. Clone size and the V and J calls come from that table; the DNA yielded D and trimming. The sample gives roughly 80,000 clones, around 86% of which show up once; approximately 40% is in the top ten. Germline V gene data show CDR1 as MDHEN and CDR2 as SYDVKM. The CDR3 runs 14 residues. V trimming: 7 bases; J trimming: 3 bases; junction bases outside the gene matches: 7. Input material: peripheral blood. The chain links TRBV28 to TRBJ1-2; 8 bases are shared with TRBD1. The TCR was taken from an older man with acute or convalescent COVID-19. The CDR3 protein is CASNKQGEDYGYTF. CDR3 nucleotides: TGTGCCAGCAACAAACAGGGGGAGGACTATGGCTACACCTTC.